This is a list of T cell receptor beta chains from one sample in a study of blood T cell repertoires in COVID-19. The protocol was immunoSEQ multiplex PCR, while the TCRdb copy is restricted to in-frame clones and leaves out a portion. The table includes under 200,000 clones, approximately 86% detected once. Sample: PBMCs or T cells enriched from blood (not recorded which). Receptors were obtained from a woman in her fifties or sixties with acute COVID-19. Each CDR3 is given with its conserved first and last residue. D genes are given only for firm matches. Size is omitted from some rows. Given values are once, few, many or a class for expanded clones.

clone_size,j_call,d_call,v_call,cdr3_nt,cdr3_aa
.,TRBJ1-6,.,TRBV4-3,TGCGCCAGCAGCCAATGGCTACAGAGCTCCTATAATTCACCCCTCCACTTT,CASSQWLQSSYNSPLHF
.,TRBJ1-6,.,TRBV6-6,TGTGCCAGCATCACGGGAAGCCCCTATAATTCACCCCTCCACTTT,CASITGSPYNSPLHF
.,TRBJ1-1,TRBD1,TRBV18,TGTGCCAGCTCACCCGTCCCGGGACAGGGATCCATGAGAACTGAAGCTTTCTTT,CASSPVPGQGSMRTEAFF
.,TRBJ2-7,TRBD2,TRBV14,TGTGCCAGCAGCCAAACTAGCGTTTACGAGCAGTACTTC,CASSQTSVYEQYF
.,TRBJ2-3,TRBD2,TRBV5-6,TGTGCCAGCAGCACTACTAGCGGGGGTTCAGATACGCAGTATTTT,CASSTTSGGSDTQYF
.,TRBJ1-2,.,TRBV5-5,TGTGCCAGCAGCCGTGGACAGTTTCTCTCCCGGAACTATGGCTACACCTTC,CASSRGQFLSRNYGYTF
.,TRBJ2-1,TRBD2,TRBV7-9,TGTGCCAGCAGCCGGCGGGGGGCTATCAATGAGCAGTTCTTC,CASSRRGAINEQFF
few,TRBJ2-5,TRBD2,TRBV3-1/TRBV3-2,TGTGCCAGCAGCCAAACGCGGGGGGTTCAAGAGACCCAGTACTTC,CASSQTRGVQETQYF
.,TRBJ2-2,.,TRBV11-2,TGTGCCAGCAGCTTAGTTTTCAGGGTCGTGTCCGGGGAGCTGTTTTTT,CASSLVFRVVSGELFF
.,TRBJ2-2,TRBD1,TRBV29-1,TGCAGCGTACTCGGACAGGGTCTTCACACCGGGGAGCTGTTTTTT,CSVLGQGLHTGELFF
.,TRBJ2-2,TRBD1,TRBV18,TGTGCCAGCTCCCCGACAGGGGTTGGTTATACGAACACCGGGGAGCTGTTTTTT,CASSPTGVGYTNTGELFF
.,TRBJ2-3,.,TRBV12-3/TRBV12-4,TGTGCCAGCAGATCCAGTACAGATACGCAGTATTTT,CASRSSTDTQYF
.,TRBJ1-1,.,TRBV19,TGTGCCAGTATGGGACTCTCGAAGGTGGTGAACACTGAAGCTTTCTTT,CASMGLSKVVNTEAFF
.,TRBJ1-1,TRBD1,TRBV6-6,TGTGCCAGCACGAATAGCAGACAGGGAAACACTGAAGCTTTCTTT,CASTNSRQGNTEAFF
few,TRBJ2-1,TRBD2,TRBV6-6,TGTGCCAGCAGCCCAGCCGGGAGGCGGGAGTTCTTC,CASSPAGRREFF
.,TRBJ2-1,TRBD2,TRBV6-2/TRBV6-3,TGTGCCAGCAGTTCACCCGGGACTAGCGGGAGGAAGAGCTCCTACAATGAGCAGTTCTTC,CASSSPGTSGRKSSYNEQFF
.,TRBJ1-3,.,TRBV7-9,TGTGCCAGCAGCGCCGGAGAGAACACCATATATTTT,CASSAGENTIYF
once,TRBJ2-4,.,TRBV7-2,TGTGCCAGCAGCTTAGCCCAGGTTACAAACATTCAGTACTTC,CASSLAQVTNIQYF
.,TRBJ2-5,.,TRBV4-1,TGCGCCAGCAGCCCCTGGGGGGAGGAGACCCAGTACTTC,CASSPWGEETQYF
few,TRBJ2-1,.,TRBV19,TGTGCCACCCGGGGAGAGGGAACGACGGGAAAGAATGAGCAGTTCTTC,CATRGEGTTGKNEQFF
.,TRBJ2-1,TRBD2,TRBV2,TGTGCCAGCAGTCTTCTAGCGGGAGGGGTCAATGAGCAGTTCTTC,CASSLLAGGVNEQFF
.,TRBJ2-5,.,TRBV12-3/TRBV12-4,TGTGCCAGCAGTTTAACCAGGGTTCCTTACTTC,CASSLTRVPYF
.,TRBJ1-3,.,TRBV29-1,TGCAGCGTTGGGGGGGGCAGCGATGCTGGAAACACCATATATTTT,CSVGGGSDAGNTIYF
.,TRBJ1-1,TRBD1,TRBV19,TGTGCCAGTAGACCAGAACAGGGGGGGAGCGCTGAAGCTTTCTTT,CASRPEQGGSAEAFF
few,TRBJ2-1,.,TRBV30,TGTGCCTGGAAAATCGGGGTGGGGGGCTACAATGAGCAGTTCTTC,CAWKIGVGGYNEQFF
once,TRBJ2-5,.,TRBV19,TGTGCCAGTAGTCCCTCACATCCAGGGGCGCGAGGAGAGACCCAGTACTTC,CASSPSHPGARGETQYF
.,TRBJ2-7,TRBD2,TRBV9,TGTGCCAGCAGCGTAGGCAGCGGGAGTGTCTCCTACGAGCAGTACTTC,CASSVGSGSVSYEQYF
few,TRBJ2-1,.,TRBV27,TGTGCCAGCAGTTTTGCGACAGAACCCTACAATGAGCAGTTCTTC,CASSFATEPYNEQFF
.,TRBJ2-1,TRBD2,TRBV15,TGTGCCACCAGCAAGAGCGGGGGGGGTAATGAGCAGTTCTTC,CATSKSGGGNEQFF
.,TRBJ1-2,.,TRBV7-2,TGTGCCAGCAGCTCCCAATATTGGACAGTAAGGGATGGCTACACCTTC,CASSSQYWTVRDGYTF
once,TRBJ1-2,.,TRBV4-3,TGCGCCAGCAGCCAAGATATAGGGGTGTATGGCTACACCTTC,CASSQDIGVYGYTF
.,TRBJ1-1,.,TRBV7-9,TGTGCCAGCAGCTTTGGGATGTGGACTAAGAACACTGAAGCTTTCTTT,CASSFGMWTKNTEAFF
.,TRBJ1-1,TRBD1,TRBV2,TGTGCCAGCATAGGACAGGGCACTGAAGCTTTCTTT,CASIGQGTEAFF
few,TRBJ2-1,.,TRBV20-1,TGCAGTGCCCCCCTACGTCGGCAGTTCTTC,CSAPLRRQFF
.,TRBJ2-5,TRBD2,TRBV10-3,TGTGCCATCAGGACTAGCGGGGGGGCTGGGGAGACCCAGTACTTC,CAIRTSGGAGETQYF
once,TRBJ1-2,TRBD1,TRBV7-2,TGTGCCAGCACCTTTATTCCAGGGGGCAGATTCGACTATGGCTACACCTTC,CASTFIPGGRFDYGYTF
.,TRBJ1-3,TRBD1,TRBV4-2,TGTGCCAGCAGCCAAGATCATAATGACAGGGTATATTTT,CASSQDHNDRVYF
.,TRBJ2-1,.,TRBV5-1,TGCGCCAGCGGGCCCCATAACGGAGGCGTCTACAATGAGCAGTTCTTC,CASGPHNGGVYNEQFF
once,TRBJ1-1,.,TRBV5-6,TGTGCCAGCAGCCATACCACTCACAGGGTGAACACTGAAGCTTTCTTT,CASSHTTHRVNTEAFF
.,TRBJ2-3,TRBD1,TRBV12-5,TGTGCTAGTGGTTTGGGAGACAGGGACACAGATACGCAGTATTTT,CASGLGDRDTDTQYF